Presented here are 10 T cell receptor beta chains from one specimen sequenced in a study of blood T cell repertoires in COVID-19. Clones were read by immunoSEQ multiplex PCR, and TCRdb kept only the in-frame ones, dropping some. The data contain under 250,000 clones, approximately 91% of them singletons. Sequenced sample: peripheral blood. These receptor sequences come from an older woman with acute or convalescent COVID-19.

This clone appeared a few times. The J gene is TRBJ1-1, the V gene TRBV7-8; no reliable D call. Trimming shortened V by 5 bases and J by 5 bases, and 12 bases separated the two germline ends. Per germline, CDR1 SGHVS and CDR2 FQNEAQ. This CDR3 has 13 residues. CDR3 sequence (DNA): TGTGCCAGCAGCCCCCGGGTGGTTACTGAAGCTTTCTTT. This translates into CASSPRVVTEAFF.

This clone was observed once. A much more abundant neighbour one base away suggests this may be a read error. The V gene is TRBV3-1 (or the pseudogene TRBV3-2), the J gene TRBJ2-5; D ambiguous. The V end lost 4 bases, the J end lost 3 bases, and 3 bases lay between the germline ends. Germline assignment: CDR1 LGHDT and CDR2 YNNKEL (reference sequence). The CDR3 length is 11 residues. CDR3 region: CASSLKETQYF. The CDR3 DNA is TGTGCCAGCAGCCTTAAAGAGACCCAGTACTTC.

This clone occurred once. This rearrangement joins TRBV6-5 to TRBJ1-5, with 9 positions matching TRBD1. The CDR3 is 15 residues long. V shed 6 bases, J shed 6 bases, and the junction held 9 bases outside the gene matches. The V gene's germline CDR1 is MNHEY and CDR2 SVGAGI. The CDR3 sequence is CASRSPGQGGQPQHF. CDR3 sequence (DNA): TGTGCCAGCAGATCACCGGGACAGGGAGGTCAGCCCCAGCATTTT.

This chain links TRBV21-1 with TRBJ2-1; TRBD2 is taken as the D call from the table, unchecked against the DNA. TRBV21-1 has pseudogene status. CDR3 length equals 16 residues. The CDR3: CASSKECPGTYNEQFF. The CDR3 DNA reads as TGTGCCAGCAGCAAAGAGTGCCCGGGAACATACAATGAGCAGTTCTTC.

This sequence joins TRBV28 and TRBJ2-3; D is ambiguous. Germline assignment: CDR1 MDHEN and CDR2 SYDVKM. The V end lost 5 bases, the J end lost 0 bases, and 6 bases lay between the germline ends. The CDR3 has 13 residues. The CDR3 region is CASSITSTDTQYF. DNA for the CDR3: TGTGCCAGCAGTATCACTAGCACAGATACGCAGTATTTT.

V and J are TRBV3-1 (or the pseudogene TRBV3-2) and TRBJ2-6, with D tentatively TRBD2 (6 bases). Trimming took 1 base from V and 2 from J, leaving 9 bases between them. CDR3 length: 16 residues. CDR1 and CDR2 from the germline V gene are LGHDT and YNNKEL (reference sequence). CDR3 region: CASSQGWGAGANVLTF. The CDR3 region has the DNA TGTGCCAGCAGCCAAGGCTGGGGGGCTGGGGCCAACGTCCTGACTTTC.

This chain connects TRBV7-9 to TRBJ2-7, with 7 bases aligning to TRBD2. The CDR3 length is 13 residues. V lost 3 bases, J lost 5 bases, and 4 bases stayed unmatched. The V gene's germline CDR1 is SEHNR and CDR2 FQNEAQ (reference sequence). The CDR3 DNA reads TGTGCCAGCAGCTTCTCTAGCGGTAACGAGCAGTACTTC. This sequence encodes CASSFSSGNEQYF.

The rearrangement joins TRBV6-5 to TRBJ1-6; D ambiguous. CDR1 and CDR2 (germline): MNHEY, SVGAGI. CDR3 length equals 13 residues. Trimming left V 10 bases short and J 7 bases short, with 14 bases between. The CDR3 loop is CATRGGYNSPLHF. CDR3 DNA: TGTGCCACCCGGGGAGGTTACAATTCACCCCTCCACTTT.

The V and J genes are TRBV19 and TRBJ2-7; TRBD2 might be the D (6 bases). Germline V gene lookup returns CDR1 LNHDA and CDR2 SQIVND (reference sequence). This CDR3 comprises 14 residues. Deletions cut 3 bases from V and 3 bases from J, with 12 bases between. For the CDR3, the DNA is TGTGCCAGTAGTATTTCGGCTAGCGTCTACGAGCAGTACTTC. As protein: CASSISASVYEQYF. The whole variable domain, filled in from reference TRBV19 and TRBJ2-7, reads DGGITQSPKYLFRKEGQNVTLSCEQNLNHDAMYWYRQDPGQGLRLIYYSQIVNDFQKGDIAEGYSVSREKKESFPLTVTSAQKNPTAFYLCASSISASVYEQYFGPGTRLTVT.

This clone was counted a few times. The CDR3 nucleotides are TGTGCCAGCAGCCGACGCCGACAGCATAATGAAAAACTGTTTTTT. Protein sequence: CASSRRRQHNEKLFF. The chain couples TRBV6-5 to TRBJ1-4, with D possibly TRBD1 on 5 matching bases. The CDR3 is 15 amino acids. CDR1 MNHEY and CDR2 SVGAGI come from the germline V gene. The V gene lost 6 bases and the J gene lost 4 bases, with 15 bases spanning the gap.